What follows is one TCR beta chain and its context. This record belongs to a study of T cell responses to AZD1222 COVID-19 vaccine. Assay: immunoSEQ multiplex PCR; the TCRdb copy retains only in-frame clones and omits some. Seen here are under 150,000 clones, roughly 88% observed once, and the top ten hold almost 6.5%. The TCR sequence derives from an adult who received the AZD1222 COVID-19 vaccine. The starting material was peripheral blood, obtained 28 days after the second AZD1222 dose.

CDR3 amino acids: CASSYSAPGLRYEQYF. The CDR3 DNA is TGTGCCAGCAGTTACTCGGCCCCAGGGCTCCGTTACGAGCAGTACTTC. The chain carries TRBV6-5 and TRBJ2-7; possible D gene TRBD1, 5 bases. The germline gives CDR1 MNHEY, CDR2 SVGAGI. This CDR3 is built from 16 residues. V was clipped by 0 bases and J by 4 bases, with 16 bases between them.